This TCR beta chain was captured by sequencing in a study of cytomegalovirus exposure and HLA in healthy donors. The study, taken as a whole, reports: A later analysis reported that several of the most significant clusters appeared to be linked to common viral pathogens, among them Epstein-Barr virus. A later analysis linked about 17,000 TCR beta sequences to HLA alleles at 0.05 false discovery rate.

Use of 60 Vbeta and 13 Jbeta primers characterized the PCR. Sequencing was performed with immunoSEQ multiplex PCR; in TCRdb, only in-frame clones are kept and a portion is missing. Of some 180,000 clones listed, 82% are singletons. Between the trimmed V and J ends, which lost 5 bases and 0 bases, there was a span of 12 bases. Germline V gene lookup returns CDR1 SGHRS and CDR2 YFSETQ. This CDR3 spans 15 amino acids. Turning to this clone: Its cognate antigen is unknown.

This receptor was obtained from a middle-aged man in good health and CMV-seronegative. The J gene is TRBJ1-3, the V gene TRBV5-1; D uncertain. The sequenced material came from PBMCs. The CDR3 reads CASRWALDSGNTIYF. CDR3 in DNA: TGCGCCAGCAGGTGGGCCCTTGACTCTGGAAACACCATATATTTT.